These 32 T cell receptor beta chains were all obtained from the same sample, sequenced in a study of naive and memory T cell subsets. The beta constant-region primer was an equimolar mix of two oligonucleotides covering TRBC1 and TRBC2. The ligated cDNA underwent four PCR rounds using SP2 and nested alpha and beta constant-region primers. TCRdb used MiXCR to reprocess the UMI-ligation and nested PCR reads, holding one entry per CDR3 protein. This table holds some 9,700 distinct CDR3 sequences, around 5.5% found once. The sample taken for sequencing was CD4+ TEMRA cells from blood. The sample's subset: effector memory re-expressing CD45RA, CD45RA+ CD27-. The source of these receptors is a human donor in good health.

Comments on this clonotype: A much larger clone sits a single nucleotide away, making a read error possible. The chain couples TRBV7-3 to TRBJ2-7; 8 bases match TRBD2. The CDR3 runs to 13 residues. Trimming removed 4 bases from V and 12 bases from J; junction bases left unmatched: 11. Looked up from germline, CDR1 is SGHTA and CDR2 is FQGTGA. CDR3 loop: CASSSRGGGPRYF. The CDR3 bases are TGTGCCAGCAGCTCCAGGGGCGGGGGGCCCCGGTACTTC.

The sample holds a few counts of this clonotype. V gene TRBV28 combines with J gene TRBJ1-4; a possible D gene is TRBD1 (5 bases). Germline V gene data show CDR1 as MDHEN and CDR2 as SYDVKM. V was clipped by 4 bases and J by 5 bases, with 14 bases between them. This CDR3 contains 15 residues. CDR3 sequence reads: CASSYPTVTNEKLFF. CDR3 DNA: TGTGCCAGCAGTTACCCGACAGTTACGAATGAAAAACTGTTTTTT. The variable domain in full, completed from reference TRBV28 and TRBJ1-4, reads DVKVTQSSRYLVKRTGEKVFLECVQDMDHENMFWYRQDPGLGLRLIYFSYDVKMKEKGDIPEGYSVSREKKERFSLILESASTNQTSMYLCASSYPTVTNEKLFFGSGTQLSVL.

This clonotype was observed at least ten times. The chain links TRBV20-1 to TRBJ2-1; the D gene is possibly TRBD2 (5 bases). Per the germline V gene, CDR1 is DFQATT and CDR2 is SNEGSKA (reference sequence). Trimming left V 0 bases short and J 5 bases short, with 14 bases between. The CDR3 is made up of 15 amino acids. CDR3 in amino acids: CSARDRQRSNNEQFF. CDR3 coding DNA: TGCAGTGCTAGAGATCGGCAGCGGAGTAACAATGAGCAGTTCTTC.

This clonotype was seen more than once but under ten times. The chain links TRBV5-4 to TRBJ2-1; tentatively, D is TRBD1 or TRBD2 (5 bases each). Germline CDR1 reads SGHNT; CDR2 reads YYREEE (reference sequence). The CDR3 spans 15 residues. Trimming took 3 bases from V and 7 from J, leaving 17 bases between them. The CDR3 coding sequence is TGTGCCAGCAGCTCTGAGGGGTTGTGGGGAAATGAGCAGTTCTTC. Translating it yields CASSSEGLWGNEQFF.

This clonotype showed up many times. The chain has TRBV7-2 and TRBJ2-3, with D perhaps matching TRBD2 (5 bases). Between the trimmed V and J ends, which lost 2 bases and 6 bases, there was a span of 9 bases. Germline-derived CDR1 and CDR2 are SGHTA and FQGNSA. The CDR3 is made up of 13 amino acids. The CDR3 reads CASSLRLPDTQYF. The DNA for the CDR3 is TGTGCCAGCAGCTTAAGACTACCGGATACGCAGTATTTT.

This clonotype was seen more than once but under ten times. The rearrangement joins TRBV7-2 to TRBJ2-7, with TRBD1 as a possible D gene (6 bases). Deletions cut 3 bases from V and 2 bases from J, with 11 bases between. This CDR3 is built from 14 residues. CDR1 SGHTA and CDR2 FQGNSA come from the germline V gene. CDR3 protein: CASSFWGRPYEQYF. As DNA, the CDR3 is TGTGCCAGCAGCTTTTGGGGGCGACCCTACGAGCAGTACTTC.

In this sample, this clonotype turned up many times. The chain has TRBV28 and TRBJ2-1, with 8 positions matching TRBD2. Trimming cost V 3 bases and J 7 bases; bases outside gene matches: 8. The CDR3 covers 15 residues. Germline values: CDR1 MDHEN, CDR2 SYDVKM. Here the CDR3 DNA reads TGTGCCAGCAGTTTGGGAGCGGGAGTAGAAAATGAGCAGTTCTTC. Its protein product is CASSLGAGVENEQFF.

The chain joins TRBV11-2 to TRBJ2-3; no clear D gene. The CDR3 totals 13 residues. Germline V CDR1 and CDR2: SGHAT, FQNNGV. Deletions cut 2 bases from V and 4 bases from J, with 7 bases between. DNA of the CDR3: TGTGCCAGCAGCTTACTTCGCGCAGATACGCAGTATTTT. Its translation is CASSLLRADTQYF. Full variable domain (outside the CDR3, taken from reference TRBV11-2 and TRBJ2-3): EAGVAQSPRYKIIEKRQSVAFWCNPISGHATLYWYQQILGQGPKLLIQFQNNGVVDDSQLPKDRFSAERLKGVDSTLKIQPAKLEDSAVYLCASSLLRADTQYFGPGTRLTVL.

This clonotype appeared many times. The chain combines TRBV5-4 with TRBJ2-1, with a possible D match to TRBD2 (5 bases). The CDR3 loop spans 17 amino acids. Trimming cost V 3 bases and J 0 bases, with 16 bases left between them. Germline-derived CDR1 and CDR2 are SGHNT and YYREEE (reference sequence). The CDR3: CASSSRLRTLSYNEQFF. In nucleotides, the CDR3 is TGTGCCAGCAGCTCACGACTACGGACTCTCTCCTACAATGAGCAGTTCTTC.

This clonotype was observed many times. V gene TRBV6-2 or TRBV6-3 combines with J gene TRBJ1-5; D remains ambiguous. CDR1 and CDR2 from the germline V gene are MNHEY and SVGEGT. Trimming removed 5 bases from V and 0 bases from J, with 8 bases in between. The CDR3 is 14 residues long. DNA for the CDR3: TGTGCCAGCAGTCCGAGGAATAGCAATCAGCCCCAGCATTTT. Translation gives CASSPRNSNQPQHF.

There are a few counts of this clonotype. A junction boundary mismatches the germline segment, possibly from a read error. The chain carries TRBV20-1 and TRBJ1-6, with a possible D match to TRBD1 (6 bases). The CDR3 loop spans 12 amino acids. Germline values: CDR1 DFQATT, CDR2 SNEGSKA (reference sequence). The CDR3 sequence: CSAHIPTGSNDF. The CDR3 DNA follows: TGCAGTGCGCACATCCCCACAGGGAGTAACGACTTT.

Judged by abundance, this clonotype is medium-sized. The chain has TRBV24-1 and TRBJ1-1; D is uncertain. Trimming cost V 6 bases and J 2 bases, with 9 bases left between them. The CDR3 is 13 residues long. Looked up from germline, CDR1 is KGHDR and CDR2 is SFDVKD. The CDR3: CATSLGSNTEAFF. DNA of the CDR3: TGTGCCACCAGTCTCGGATCAAACACTGAAGCTTTCTTT.

This clonotype has a count of ten or more. The rearrangement uses TRBV12-3 or TRBV12-4 and TRBJ1-6; D call uncertain. The CDR3 has 15 residues. Deletions cut 5 bases from V and 6 bases from J, with 14 bases between. CDR3 coding DNA: TGTGCCAGCAGTCGACAAGGTTTGGCTAATTCACCCCTCCACTTT. Its protein product is CASSRQGLANSPLHF.

This clonotype has just a few counts. This chain uses TRBV6-1 with TRBJ2-5; D call uncertain. Per the germline V gene, CDR1 is MNHNS and CDR2 is SASEGT. V lost 5 bases and J 1 base, leaving 11 bases between the germline ends. The CDR3 sequence is 14 residues long. The CDR3 reads CASSLSGGQETQYF. The CDR3 nucleotides are TGTGCCAGCAGTTTATCCGGCGGCCAAGAGACCCAGTACTTC.

There are many counts of this clonotype. This chain links TRBV5-1 with TRBJ2-7; D is possibly TRBD2 (6 bases). The germline V gene has CDR1 SGHRS and CDR2 YFSETQ. V lost 0 bases and J lost 0, with 19 bases in between. The CDR3 contains 18 residues. The CDR3 reads CASSLGGVLSGSSYEQYF. CDR3 DNA: TGCGCCAGCAGCTTGGGGGGGGTCCTGTCGGGCAGCTCCTACGAGCAGTACTTC.

This clonotype was found many times. This chain uses TRBV27 with TRBJ1-2, with TRBD1 matching over 7 bases. This CDR3 is 13 amino acids long. Trimming at V came to 6 bases and at J to 4 bases, leaving 5 bases not matched to a gene. Germline values: CDR1 MNHEY, CDR2 SMNVEV (reference sequence). CDR3 residues: CASSPGTVYGYTF. The CDR3 region has the DNA TGTGCCAGCAGCCCGGGGACAGTCTATGGCTACACCTTC.

This clonotype was seen many times. The V gene is TRBV20-1, the J gene TRBJ1-1, with D uncertain. The germline V gene encodes CDR1 DFQATT and CDR2 SNEGSKA (reference sequence). The CDR3 has 13 amino acids. V shed 3 bases and J shed 5 bases, with 13 bases lying between them. The CDR3 reads CSASPDTVTEAFF. CDR3 nucleotides: TGCAGTGCTAGCCCGGATACTGTGACTGAAGCTTTCTTT.

This clonotype was observed a handful of times. DNA of the CDR3: TGTGCCAGCTCAACTAGCGGGGGGGCCTATGAGCAGTTCTTC. This sequence encodes CASSTSGGAYEQFF. The chain combines TRBV2 with TRBJ2-1, with TRBD2 matching 13 bases. Trimming removed 8 bases from V and 8 bases from J; junction bases left unmatched: 6. Germline assignment: CDR1 SNHLY and CDR2 FYNNEI. The CDR3 extends over 14 amino acids.

This clonotype is medium-sized by share. The chain carries TRBV4-2 and TRBJ1-4; D perhaps matches TRBD1 (6 bases). Trimming stripped 0 bases from V and 10 bases from J, with 12 bases between. The CDR3 has 14 residues. Germline assignment: CDR1 LGHNA and CDR2 YNFKEQ. The CDR3 region has the DNA TGTGCCAGCAGCCAAGACCCGGAGGGGGGAAAACTGTTTTTT. Encoded protein: CASSQDPEGGKLFF.

This clonotype was seen ten or more times. The chain has TRBV7-9 and TRBJ1-4, with unresolved D. CDR1 SEHNR and CDR2 FQNEAQ come from the germline V gene (reference sequence). The CDR3 loop spans 15 amino acids. Trimming shortened V by 1 base and J by 5 bases, and 11 bases separated the two germline ends. The CDR3 bases are TGTGCCAGCAGCTTAGAGGGCGGTAACAATGAAAAACTGTTTTTT. This sequence encodes CASSLEGGNNEKLFF.

The table lists this clonotype with many counts. The rearrangement links TRBV4-3 to TRBJ2-1, with 9 bases matching TRBD2. The V and J ends lost 4 bases and 4 bases, in that order; junction bases with no gene match: 11. Germline values: CDR1 LGHNA, CDR2 YSLEER. The CDR3 runs to 17 residues. The CDR3 loop reads CASSREVSGGRYNEQFF. In DNA form, the CDR3 reads TGCGCCAGCAGCCGGGAGGTTAGCGGGGGAAGATACAATGAGCAGTTCTTC.

This clonotype was seen more than once but under ten times. The chain is built from TRBV4-3 and TRBJ2-1; D not certain. CDR1 is LGHNA and CDR2 is YSLEER in the germline V gene. The V and J ends lost 0 bases and 5 bases respectively, with 11 bases between them. The CDR3 spans 15 residues. The CDR3 here is CASSQEATGHNEQFF. In DNA form, the CDR3 reads TGCGCCAGCAGCCAAGAGGCCACGGGCCACAATGAGCAGTTCTTC.

This clonotype was seen many times. The rearrangement uses TRBV20-1 and TRBJ2-1, with D possibly being TRBD2 (5 bases). The CDR3 is 14 residues long. Trimming took 2 bases from V and 8 from J, leaving 16 bases between them. CDR1 and CDR2 from the germline V gene are DFQATT and SNEGSKA (reference sequence). The CDR3 region is CSARRSQAGDEQFF. The CDR3 nucleotides read TGCAGTGCTAGACGGAGCCAAGCCGGGGATGAGCAGTTCTTC.

This clonotype appeared many times. The V call is TRBV5-1, the J call TRBJ2-3; D gene ambiguous. CDR3 length: 13 amino acids. V lost 0 bases to trimming and J lost 5 bases, with 7 bases between them. Germline V gives CDR1 SGHRS, CDR2 YFSETQ. For the CDR3, the DNA is TGCGCCAGCAGCTTGGGCGATGGAGATACGCAGTATTTT. Its protein product is CASSLGDGDTQYF.

This clonotype has ten or more counts. The chain recombines TRBV7-2 with TRBJ2-5; 7 bases agree with TRBD1. This CDR3 spans 12 amino acids. V gave up 4 bases and J gave up 5 bases; unmatched junction bases: 1. CDR1 is SGHTA and CDR2 is FQGNSA in the germline V gene. DNA of the CDR3: TGTGCCAGCAGCTACAGGGGTGAGACCCAGTACTTC. Translating gives CASSYRGETQYF.

This clonotype appeared many times. The chain has TRBV12-3 or TRBV12-4 and TRBJ1-5, with D tentatively TRBD1 (5 bases). Deletions cut 1 base from V and 4 bases from J, with 11 bases between. This CDR3 has 15 residues. The CDR3 DNA follows: TGTGCCAGCAGTTTAGACAGGACACTGAATCAGCCCCAGCATTTT. Protein sequence: CASSLDRTLNQPQHF.

This clonotype has ten or more counts. V usage is TRBV14 and J usage is TRBJ2-5; 8 bases are shared with TRBD2. The CDR3 loop spans 13 amino acids. From germline, CDR1 is SGHDN and CDR2 FVKESK. J gave up 9 bases and V 4 bases, and 7 bases lay outside the gene matches. The CDR3 reads CASSPGLGRPQYF. CDR3 in DNA: TGTGCCAGCAGCCCGGGACTAGGGAGGCCCCAGTACTTC. Full variable domain (rest looked up from reference TRBV14 and TRBJ2-5): EAGVTQFPSHSVIEKGQTVTLRCDPISGHDNLYWYRRVMGKEIKFLLHFVKESKQDESGMPNNRFLAERTGGTYSTLKVQPAELEDSGVYFCASSPGLGRPQYFGPGTRLLVL.

This clonotype was detected ten times or more. The V call is TRBV10-3, the J call TRBJ2-7; the match to TRBD2 covers 9 bases. CDR3 length equals 16 residues. V gave up 1 base and J gave up 6 bases; unmatched junction bases: 10. From germline, CDR1 is ENHRY and CDR2 SYGVKD. Here the CDR3 reads CAISELAGASTGEQYF. The DNA for the CDR3 is TGTGCCATCAGTGAGTTAGCGGGGGCCTCAACAGGCGAGCAGTACTTC.

This clonotype was observed at least ten times. V gene TRBV27 combines with J gene TRBJ1-2; 7 nucleotides line up with TRBD1. Germline CDR1 is MNHEY and CDR2 is SMNVEV (reference sequence). Germline trimming cut 6 bases from V and 8 bases from J; bases unmatched to any gene: 9. This CDR3 comprises 13 residues. CDR3 in amino acids: CASRRGGSGGYTF. The DNA for the CDR3 is TGTGCCAGCAGACGAGGGGGCTCTGGAGGCTACACCTTC.

This clonotype was counted between two and nine times. The J gene is TRBJ2-7, the V gene TRBV7-8, with no clear D. The CDR3 has 13 residues. Germline loops: CDR1 SGHVS, CDR2 FQNEAQ. V lost 1 base to trimming and J lost 7 bases, with 11 bases between them. CDR3 loop: CASSLGLSGEQYF. The DNA for the CDR3 is TGTGCCAGCAGCTTAGGACTCTCCGGAGAGCAGTACTTC.

This clonotype was counted between two and nine times. The chain carries TRBV20-1 and TRBJ1-6; no clear D. Trimming left V 2 bases short and J 5 bases short, with 4 bases between. CDR3 length: 12 residues. Per the germline V gene, CDR1 is DFQATT and CDR2 is SNEGSKA (reference sequence). This CDR3 is CSARHDNSPLHF. The DNA of the CDR3 is TGCAGTGCTAGACACGATAATTCACCCCTCCACTTT.

This clonotype qualifies as medium-sized. CDR3 bases: TGTGCCAGCAGCCAGTCTGGAAACACCATATATTTT. This encodes CASSQSGNTIYF. V gene TRBV7-2 combines with J gene TRBJ1-3; D call uncertain. Germline V CDR1 and CDR2: SGHTA, FQGNSA. The CDR3 consists of 12 residues. Trimming left V 5 bases short and J 1 base short, with 3 bases between.